The clone carrying this T cell receptor beta chain has ten or more counts. Its antigen remains unidentified. The data belong to a study of identical twins. This CDR3 contains 12 residues. Germline CDR1 and CDR2: SQVTM and ANQGSEA. V lost 1 base to trimming and J lost 6 bases, with 9 bases between them. A single record per CDR3 protein comes from TCRdb applying MiXCR to the 5' RACE reads. This table has under 300,000 distinct CDR3 sequences, 6.5% appearing once. Study outcomes and limitations: There were fewer insertions in abundant cord blood beta clonotypes, but memory repertoires showed no such pattern.

Separately, the same data were catalogued under a study of T cells expressing NK-cell markers. This second study says: Sorted CD3+CD56+NKG2C+, CD3+CD56+NKG2C- and CD3+CD56-NKG2C+ T-cell subsets were beta-chain profiled. For several experiments, T cell sorting was restricted to the alpha-beta TCR population by means of an anti-gamma-delta TCR antibody. Dominant NKG2C+ clonotypes made up roughly 1.0-8% of CD8+ T cells in several donors.

The TCR originated in a woman between 18 and 29 years old in good health. The gene calls are TRBV29-1 and TRBJ1-2; the D is unclear. Sequencing used CD8+ T cells sorted from blood. The CDR3 loop is CSVEGERDGYTF. The CDR3 DNA reads as TGCAGCGTTGAAGGCGAGAGGGATGGCTACACCTTC.